One sample yielded the 11 T cell receptor beta chains listed below, sequenced in a study of T cells in Graves' hyperthyroidism and ophthalmopathy. Amplification of TCR beta CDR3 regions was performed using RNA transcripts as template. A first-round RT-PCR of the TCR CDR3 used the HTBI primer set. TCRdb used MiXCR to reprocess the multiplex PCR reads, holding one entry per CDR3 protein. The data hold under 650,000 distinct CDR3 sequences, with about 17% observed a single time. Sequencing used blood. The receptors were gathered from a woman aged 25 to 39 with Graves' hyperthyroidism.

This clonotype was counted ten times or more. The rearrangement links TRBV28 to TRBJ2-7, with D uncertain. Trimming removed 5 bases from V and 3 bases from J, with 23 bases in between. This CDR3 comprises 17 residues. The germline CDR1 and CDR2 sequences are MDHEN and SYDVKM. The CDR3 DNA reads TGTGCCAGCAGTCAAAAAACCCCGAAACGACACAACTACGAGCAGTACTTC. This codes for CASSQKTPKRHNYEQYF.

This clonotype showed up many times. The chain uses TRBV12-3 or TRBV12-4 and TRBJ1-2; D might be TRBD1 (5 bases). V was cut by 3 bases and J by 7 bases, with 9 bases left in between. The CDR3 contains 12 residues. The CDR3 is CASSFWGGGYTF. DNA of the CDR3: TGTGCCAGCAGTTTCTGGGGCGGTGGCTACACCTTC.

To note about this clonotype: A read error is possible here, since a much larger clone lies one base away. The chain uses TRBV18 and TRBJ2-1; either TRBD1 or TRBD2 may supply D (5 bases each). The DNA end is a closer match to TRBJ2-7, so the J assignment may be wrong. The CDR3 is 14 residues long. The germline gives CDR1 KGHSH, CDR2 LQKENI. The CDR3 nucleotides are TGTGCCAGCCTCGAGGGGCGGAGCTACAATGAGCAGTACTTC. Protein sequence: CASLEGRSYNEQYF.

This clonotype was seen a handful of times. The chain combines TRBV28 with TRBJ1-2; 7 bases line up with TRBD1. This CDR3 has 15 amino acids. The ends lost 5 bases at V and 4 bases at J; junction bases unmatched: 10. Germline loops: CDR1 MDHEN, CDR2 SYDVKM. The CDR3 loop is CASSLGTDLLYGYTF. The CDR3 DNA reads TGTGCCAGCAGTCTGGGGACAGATCTACTCTATGGCTACACCTTC.

This clonotype was counted between two and nine times. This chain links TRBV4-3 with TRBJ2-1, with 10 bases that match TRBD2. Germline values: CDR1 LGHNA, CDR2 YSLEER. There are 16 residues in the CDR3. J was trimmed by 5 bases and V by 3 bases; bases with no gene match: 7. The DNA of the CDR3 is TGCGCCAGCAGCCACCGACTAGCGGGTGACCACAATGAGCAGTTCTTC. Amino acid sequence: CASSHRLAGDHNEQFF.

This clonotype occurred a few times. The chain links TRBV5-1 to TRBJ2-2; 9 bases fit TRBD1. V shed 5 bases, J shed 6 bases, and the junction held 5 bases outside the gene matches. Germline values: CDR1 SGHRS, CDR2 YFSETQ. The CDR3 contains 14 residues. The CDR3 spells CASSSRTGAGELFF. Here the CDR3 DNA reads TGCGCCAGCAGTTCACGGACAGGGGCCGGGGAGCTGTTTTTT. The full variable domain, with the rest looked up from reference TRBV5-1 and TRBJ2-2, is KAGVTQTPRYLIKTRGQQVTLSCSPISGHRSVSWYQQTPGQGLQFLFEYFSETQRNKGNFPGRFSGRQFSNSRSEMNVSTLELGDSALYLCASSSRTGAGELFFGEGSRLTVL.

At least ten counts were recorded for this clonotype. The rearrangement joins TRBV11-3 to TRBJ2-1, with TRBD2 matching 11 bases. Germline V lookup: CDR1 SGHNT, CDR2 YENEEA. V shed 3 bases and J 7 bases; nucleotides not matched to a gene: 17. This CDR3 is built from 19 residues. CDR3 protein: CASSFDRRFIAGGPNEQFF. The CDR3, as DNA: TGTGCCAGCAGCTTCGACCGACGTTTTATAGCGGGAGGGCCTAATGAGCAGTTCTTC.

The chain links TRBV20-1 to TRBJ2-3; 11 bases line up with TRBD2. This CDR3 is built from 18 residues. Germline V gives CDR1 DFQATT, CDR2 SNEGSKA (reference sequence). Unmatched junction bases numbered 15, after V lost 6 bases and J lost 1 base. The CDR3: CSARGRTSGSGGTDTQYF. In DNA, the CDR3 is TGCAGTGCCAGGGGGCGTACTAGCGGGAGTGGGGGCACAGATACGCAGTATTTT.

In its sample, this clonotype was seen many times. This chain connects TRBV13 to TRBJ2-7, with 8 bases fitting TRBD1. CDR1 is PRHDT, CDR2 FYEKMQ, per germline (reference sequence). CDR3 length equals 14 residues. After removal of 4 bases from V and 3 bases from J, the junction contained 5 bases not matched to a gene. The CDR3 sequence is CASSYGTGHYEQYF. CDR3 DNA: TGTGCCAGCAGCTATGGGACAGGCCACTACGAGCAGTACTTC.

At least ten counts were recorded for this clonotype. The V call is TRBV6-2 or TRBV6-3, the J call TRBJ2-7; D not certain. Deletions cut 2 bases from V and 3 bases from J, with 14 bases between. The germline CDR1 and CDR2 sequences are MNHEY and SVGEGT. CDR3 length: 15 amino acids. DNA for the CDR3: TGTGCCAGCAGTTACGACACGGATACTCTCTACGAGCAGTACTTC. It translates to CASSYDTDTLYEQYF.

CDR3 residues: CASSEQQVSGDYGYTF. As DNA, the CDR3 is TGTGCCAGCTCAGAGCAACAGGTTTCTGGGGACTATGGCTACACCTTC. The V and J genes are TRBV18 and TRBJ1-2; TRBD1 is a possible D gene (5 bases). V was cut by 5 bases and J by 3 bases, with 19 bases left in between. Germline V CDR1 and CDR2: KGHSH, LQKENI. The CDR3 spans 16 residues.